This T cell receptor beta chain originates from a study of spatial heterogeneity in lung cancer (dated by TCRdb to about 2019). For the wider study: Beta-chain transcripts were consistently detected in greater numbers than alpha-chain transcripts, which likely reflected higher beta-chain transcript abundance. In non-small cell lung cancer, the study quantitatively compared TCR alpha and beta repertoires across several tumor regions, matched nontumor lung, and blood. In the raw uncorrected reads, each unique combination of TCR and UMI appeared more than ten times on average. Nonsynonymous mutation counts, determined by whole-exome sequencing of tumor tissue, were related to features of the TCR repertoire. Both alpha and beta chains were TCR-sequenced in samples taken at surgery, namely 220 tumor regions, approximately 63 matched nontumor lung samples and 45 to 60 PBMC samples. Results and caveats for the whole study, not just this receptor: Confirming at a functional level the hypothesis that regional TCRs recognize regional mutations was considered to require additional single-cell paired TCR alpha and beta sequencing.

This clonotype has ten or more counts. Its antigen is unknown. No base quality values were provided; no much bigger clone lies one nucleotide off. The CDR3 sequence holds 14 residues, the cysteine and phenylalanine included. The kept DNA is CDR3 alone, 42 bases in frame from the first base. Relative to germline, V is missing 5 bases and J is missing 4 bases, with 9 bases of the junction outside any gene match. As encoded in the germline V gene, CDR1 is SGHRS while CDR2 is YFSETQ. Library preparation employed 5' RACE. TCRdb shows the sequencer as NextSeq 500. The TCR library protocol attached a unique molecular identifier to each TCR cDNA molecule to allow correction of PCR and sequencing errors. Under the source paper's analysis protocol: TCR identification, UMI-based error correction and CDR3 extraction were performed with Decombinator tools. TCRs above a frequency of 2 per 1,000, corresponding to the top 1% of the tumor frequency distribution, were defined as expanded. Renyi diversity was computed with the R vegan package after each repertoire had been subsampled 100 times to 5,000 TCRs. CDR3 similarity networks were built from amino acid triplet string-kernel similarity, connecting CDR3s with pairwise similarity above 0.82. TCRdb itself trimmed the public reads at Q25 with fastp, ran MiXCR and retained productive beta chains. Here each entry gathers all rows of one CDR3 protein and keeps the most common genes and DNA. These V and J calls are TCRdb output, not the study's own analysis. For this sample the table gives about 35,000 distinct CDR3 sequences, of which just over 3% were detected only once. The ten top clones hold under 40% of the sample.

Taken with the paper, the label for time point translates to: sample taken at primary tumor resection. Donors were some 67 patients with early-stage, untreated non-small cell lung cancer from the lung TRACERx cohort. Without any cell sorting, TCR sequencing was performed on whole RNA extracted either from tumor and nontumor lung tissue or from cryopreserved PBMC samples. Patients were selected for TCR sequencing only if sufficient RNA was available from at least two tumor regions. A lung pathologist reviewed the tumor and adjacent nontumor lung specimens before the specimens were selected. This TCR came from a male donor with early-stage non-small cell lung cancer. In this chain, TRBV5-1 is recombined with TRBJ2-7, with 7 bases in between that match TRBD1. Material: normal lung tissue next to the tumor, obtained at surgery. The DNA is TGCGCCAGCAGTCCCGGGACAGCAGATTACGAGCAGTACTTC. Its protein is CASSPGTADYEQYF.